The clone carrying this T cell receptor beta chain was recorded many times. Its antigen is unidentified. The CDR3 length is 13 residues. Germline CDR1 and CDR2: DFQATT and SNEGSKA (reference sequence). Germline trimming cut 1 base from V and 10 bases from J; bases unmatched to any gene: 7. The data originate from a study of early T cells in non-severe SARS-CoV-2 infection. Across the whole study: Bulk RNA from unsorted whole blood was sequenced; chains were unpaired.

Unique molecular identifier tags were affixed to discrete cDNA molecules. TCRdb re-derived calls from the 5' RACE reads in MiXCR, one entry per CDR3 protein. Counted here are 40,000 to 55,000 distinct CDR3 sequences, 7.7% occurring once; the ten biggest clones make up roughly 6.2%. Study-wide results and caveats: CD4 and private specificities were missed by VDJdb matching, which favored anti-spike CD8 responses.

The sample comprised whole blood. The chain links TRBV20-1 to TRBJ1-5; 7 bases are a match to TRBD1. This clonotype was obtained from an adult who was a healthcare worker with PCR-confirmed SARS-CoV-2 infection or an uninfected control (not recorded which). CDR3 nucleotide sequence: TGCAGTGCTAGAGGACAGGGAACGAATCCCCAGCATTTT. Translating gives CSARGQGTNPQHF.